This T cell receptor beta chain appears in the sequencing data of a study of T cells in Graves' hyperthyroidism and ophthalmopathy. Study results and limitations: The authors' 13 V-J model separated ophthalmopathy from stable hyperthyroidism. In validation, the model predicted ophthalmopathy. These predictions came a median about 6.5 months before onset.

RNA transcripts provided the source from which TCR beta CDR3 regions were amplified. The HTBI primer set drove a first-round RT-PCR of the TCR CDR3. TCRdb re-analysed the multiplex PCR reads in MiXCR, keeping a single row per CDR3 protein. The data show 350,000 to 400,000 distinct CDR3 sequences, with under 15% seen just once and 30% to 35% held by the top ten. This clonotype has only one observation. The antigen is not known. The clonotype comes from a woman aged 30 to 39 with Graves' hyperthyroidism. The sequenced sample consisted of blood.

CDR3 in DNA: TGTGCCAGCATCTCAAACCACGAGCAGTACTTC. The encoded protein is CASISNHEQYF. V and J are TRBV27 and TRBJ2-7, with no clear D. This CDR3 has 11 residues. Germline values: CDR1 MNHEY, CDR2 SMNVEV (reference sequence). V lost 7 bases to trimming and J lost 5 bases, with 9 bases between them.